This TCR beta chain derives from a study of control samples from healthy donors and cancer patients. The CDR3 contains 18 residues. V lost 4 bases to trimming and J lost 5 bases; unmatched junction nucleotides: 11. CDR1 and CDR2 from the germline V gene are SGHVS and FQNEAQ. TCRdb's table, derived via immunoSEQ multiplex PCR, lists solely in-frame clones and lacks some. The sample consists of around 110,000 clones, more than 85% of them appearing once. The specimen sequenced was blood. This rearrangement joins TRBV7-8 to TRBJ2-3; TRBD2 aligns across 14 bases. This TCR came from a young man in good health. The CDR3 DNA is TGTGCCAGCAGCTCAACCCACCGACTAGCGGGGGGGAAAGATACGCAGTATTTT. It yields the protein CASSSTHRLAGGKDTQYF. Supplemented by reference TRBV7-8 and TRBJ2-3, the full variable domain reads GAGVSQSPRYKVAKRGQDVALRCDPISGHVSLFWYQQALGQGPEFLTYFQNEAQLDKSGLPSDRFFAERPEGSVSTLKIQRTQQEDSAVYLCASSSTHRLAGGKDTQYFGPGTRLTVL.